These 9 T cell receptor beta chains originate from one sample sequenced in a study of blood T cell repertoires in COVID-19. Here immunoSEQ multiplex PCR was the method, and the copy in TCRdb shows in-frame clones only, minus some. The sample carries 150,000 or so clones, 85% recorded once. The sequencing sample was made of peripheral blood. These TCRs come from a woman between 35 and 50 years old with active or convalescent COVID-19.

The rearrangement links TRBV19 to TRBJ1-2; TRBD1 is a possible D gene (6 bases). Germline CDR1 and CDR2: LNHDA and SQIVND (reference sequence). Trimming removed 10 bases from V and 5 bases from J, with 23 bases in between. The CDR3 consists of 15 residues. The CDR3 is CATTSGGRASYGYTF. The CDR3 region has the DNA TGTGCCACCACCAGCGGGGGCAGGGCTTCATATGGCTACACCTTC.

This clone was recorded once. The chain couples TRBV3-1 (or the pseudogene TRBV3-2) to TRBJ2-2; the match to TRBD2 covers 7 bases. The CDR3 is made up of 15 amino acids. Germline V gene lookup returns CDR1 LGHDT and CDR2 YNNKEL (reference sequence). Germline trimming cut 5 bases from V and 3 bases from J; bases unmatched to any gene: 6. The CDR3 nucleotides read TGTGCCAGCAGCACGGGACTACTCGACACCGGGGAGCTGTTTTTT. Translating gives CASSTGLLDTGELFF.

V gene TRBV7-2 combines with J gene TRBJ2-2; tentative D call: TRBD1 (6 bases). In germline, CDR1 is SGHTA, CDR2 FQGNSA. Trimming took 6 bases from V and 5 from J, leaving 16 bases between them. The CDR3 covers 15 residues. CDR3: CASRPGTSRTGELFF. For the CDR3, the DNA is TGTGCCAGCAGGCCCGGGACATCAAGGACCGGGGAGCTGTTTTTT.

This chain joins TRBV28 and TRBJ2-3; TRBD2 matches 10 bases. The CDR3 covers 17 residues. CDR1 and CDR2 (germline): MDHEN, SYDVKM. The ends lost 3 bases at V and 4 bases at J; junction bases unmatched: 10. The CDR3 bases are TGTGCCAGCAGTTTGGTCAATCTAGCGGGAGAGGCAGATACGCAGTATTTT. Translating gives CASSLVNLAGEADTQYF. The complete variable domain, with remaining parts taken from reference TRBV28 and TRBJ2-3, reads DVKVTQSSRYLVKRTGEKVFLECVQDMDHENMFWYRQDPGLGLRLIYFSYDVKMKEKGDIPEGYSVSREKKERFSLILESASTNQTSMYLCASSLVNLAGEADTQYFGPGTRLTVL.

The chain recombines TRBV19 with TRBJ1-2; TRBD1 might be the D (6 bases). Trimming pared 2 bases from V and 2 bases from J, leaving 15 bases between. This CDR3 contains 16 residues. Looked up from germline, CDR1 is LNHDA and CDR2 is SQIVND (reference sequence). CDR3 nucleotides: TGTGCCAGTAGTATATCTACAGGGCCGAGGAACTATGGCTACACCTTC. Protein: CASSISTGPRNYGYTF.

As regards this clone: The germline gene is not matched at one end of the junction; a read error may be the cause. This sample also contains other DNA sequences that code for the same CDR3. The rearrangement links TRBV7-2 to TRBJ2-1; D uncertain. Per the germline V gene, CDR1 is SGHTA and CDR2 is FQGNSA. CDR3 length: 14 residues. CDR3 protein: CASSLVGQYNEQFF. CDR3 coding DNA: TGTGCCAGCAGTTTAGTTGGGCAGTACAATGAGCAGTTCTTC.

This chain connects TRBV5-6 to TRBJ2-5, with D possibly TRBD1 on 6 matching bases. The germline gives CDR1 SGHDT, CDR2 YYEEEE. V lost 3 bases and J 5 bases, leaving 17 bases between the germline ends. CDR3 length: 15 residues. This chain's CDR3 is CASSWLWVQGETQYF. The CDR3 DNA reads TGTGCCAGCAGCTGGTTGTGGGTCCAGGGGGAGACCCAGTACTTC.

The rearrangement joins TRBV28 to TRBJ1-3; D is undetermined. This CDR3 spans 12 amino acids. Between the trimmed V and J ends, which lost 8 bases and 1 base, there was a span of 6 bases. CDR1 is MDHEN, CDR2 SYDVKM, per germline. CDR3 DNA sequence: TGTGCCAGCCGTTCGTCTGGAAACACCATATATTTT. Its protein is CASRSSGNTIYF. The whole variable domain, remainder taken from reference TRBV28 and TRBJ1-3, is DVKVTQSSRYLVKRTGEKVFLECVQDMDHENMFWYRQDPGLGLRLIYFSYDVKMKEKGDIPEGYSVSREKKERFSLILESASTNQTSMYLCASRSSGNTIYFGEGSWLTVV.

The chain carries TRBV6-6 and TRBJ1-3; a weak D match, TRBD1 (6 bases). This CDR3 comprises 13 residues. Per germline, CDR1 MNHNY and CDR2 SVGAGI (reference sequence). V lost 4 bases to trimming and J lost 5 bases, with 9 bases between them. DNA for the CDR3: TGTGCCAGCAGTTCCCAGGGGAGAAACACCATATATTTT. Amino acid sequence: CASSSQGRNTIYF.